This T cell receptor beta chain was identified in a study of T-cell reconstitution after alpha-beta-depleted transplantation in children. Study-level points and caveats: About two months after transplant, alpha-beta T cells reportedly came from several hundred expanded graft clones. A year had passed since transplant, and T-cell counts and diversity by then came mostly from newly produced T cells.

This clonotype was detected many times. Its antigen is still unknown. The V and J ends lost 2 bases and 5 bases, in that order; junction bases with no gene match: 13. Germline V gene lookup returns CDR1 SGHDT and CDR2 YYEEEE. The CDR3 runs 16 residues. The TCRbeta library incorporated unique molecular identifiers. TCRdb fed the PCR reads into MiXCR, producing one record per CDR3 protein. The sample consists of a few hundred thousand distinct CDR3 sequences, around 25% of them appearing once. This specimen was PBMCs, taken before TCRalphabeta/CD19-depleted stem cell transplant. The chain uses TRBV5-6 and TRBJ2-7; 7 nucleotides agree with TRBD1. The sequence was collected from a girl aged 2-10 years with Fanconi anemia, due to receive a stem cell transplant. This CDR3 reads CASSFIPAGTDDEQYF. DNA for the CDR3: TGTGCCAGCAGCTTCATACCGGCCGGGACAGATGACGAGCAGTACTTC.